Listed here is a single TCR beta chain. Its cognate antigen has yet to be identified. The read ends 3 residues early relative to the CDR3; the germline J gene fills the gap. The immunoSEQ assay used multiplex PCR to amplify TCR beta CDR3 regions from an average of roughly 1.2 ug of genomic DNA per sample. Primer bias was corrected in the assay by using a complete synthetic TCR repertoire to establish an amplification baseline. The amplicons were sequenced using the Illumina platform. Processing in the source paper ran as follows. Error correction of the sequences involved clustering with frequency ratios plus a modified nearest-neighbor algorithm, after which the sequences were analyzed in the immunoSEQ Analyzer using IMGT gene definitions. At each rarefaction depth, TCR richness and evenness were averaged across 20 rarefaction repeats, and any sample with fewer sequences than the depth was left out. Wilcoxon rank sum tests with FDR correction were used to compare V, D and J gene relative abundances between the groups. For the blinded duplicates, the intraclass correlation was nearly 96% for TCR richness and averaged 76.4% across about 67 gene segments. TCRdb re-hosts the immuneACCESS table, in-frame sequences only. Its copies lack some clones; in the studies checked, an unresolved V gene accounts for under half of them, and the cause for the rest is not known. V and J calls and clone size are given by that table; D and trimming were obtained from the DNA. The sample's own table lists tens of thousands of clones. The ten top clones hold 24% of the sample.

Every participant had a single incident cervical HPV16 infection, and prevalent HPV16 infections were excluded. Cervical HPV DNA was detected with MY09/MY11 PCR, and genotyping was done by dot-blot hybridization. Fifteen mL of heparinized blood were centrifuged, and the buffy coat was split into aliquots, frozen at -30 degrees C, and then kept at -80 degrees C. QIAGEN kits were used to extract genomic DNA from buffy coat specimens. This sample stems from a study of T cells in women clearing cervical HPV infection listed by TCRdb under 2018. About the study as a whole: The cases were 25 to 30 women with histologically confirmed HPV16-related CIN3 or worse, and 2 of those women had invasive cancers. A median age of approximately 30 years was observed in cases versus more than 37 in controls, and no significant differences in baseline characteristics were found. Case blood was taken at the visit when the lesion was first identified, whereas control blood was taken when infection was no longer detected. Since only a few of the women had HLA typing available, the possibility that HLA type was acting as a confounder could not be ruled out. Quality controls consisted of five blinded duplicates per group, for a total of roughly 60 samples made up of around 50 participants and about ten replicates. Cases and controls were matched on year of sample collection and on age within five years. For cases, the median interval between lesion detection and blood sampling was roughly 150 days, with an interquartile range of roughly 80 to 200 days. Controls were some 26 women whose single incident HPV16 infection cleared within 12 months without precancer or cancer developing. The parent cohort enrolled 10,000 to 13,000 women aged 18 or older in Guanacaste, Costa Rica, during about 1992 to 1995 and followed them for less than 9 years. The exploratory proof-of-principle case-control study was nested within the Guanacaste HPV Natural History Study in Costa Rica and compared TCR repertoires across cervical HPV16 outcomes. Results the study describes overall, beyond this receptor: TCR repertoire richness was significantly higher in CIN3+ cases than in controls across sequencing depths, while evenness did not differ. Whether associations preceded infection or resulted from infection could not be shown with the cross-sectional design, and effector/memory subsets and HPV-specific T cells were not isolated. Cases had lower TRBV6-7 relative abundance than controls (approximately 0.11% versus 0.16%; Bonferroni P = 0.0008). Because the number of T cells per sample was unknown, the richness differences could reflect varying T-cell content rather than repertoire biology. By combining richness with V gene abundances, random forest classifiers separated cases from controls with an estimated AUC of just over 0.8.

Spanning cysteine to phenylalanine, the CDR3 consists of 15 amino acids. Shown are 36 bases from within the CDR3, in frame from base 1. As encoded in the germline V gene, CDR1 is SQVTM while CDR2 is ANQGSEA. The germline ends are 16 bases apart after V is trimmed by 4 bases and J by 1 base. The chain couples TRBV29-1 to TRBJ1-2; TRBD1 is perhaps the D gene, given 6 matching bases. This receptor was obtained from a woman aged 18 to 75 with a cervical HPV16 infection that either progressed to CIN3+ or cleared (not recorded which). The sample consisted of blood buffy coat. Partial CDR3 DNA: TGCAGCGTTGCGGGGGGCAGCTTTGATAACTATGGC. The resulting protein is CSVAGGSFDNYG. The CDR3 in full is CSVAGGSFDNYGYTF.